The 24 T cell receptor beta chains below all came from one sample that was sequenced in a study of tumor-infiltrating lymphocytes in primary liver carcinoma. A primer in the constant region served to generate TCR beta cDNA from around 500 ng of total RNA. Each TCR beta library was derived from three nested multiplex PCR rounds that employed slightly modified ARM-PCR. Running roughly 10 cycles apiece, the first two PCR rounds relied on TRBV1-TRBV30 forward primers together with a C-beta reverse primer. In TCRdb, the multiplex PCR reads were re-called with MiXCR into one record per CDR3 protein. The sample consists of about 100,000 distinct CDR3 sequences, 68% of them appearing once. Unsorted bulk tissue, roughly 20-34 mg of it, served as the source for co-extraction of RNA and DNA. Sequencing was performed on tumor-adjacent normal liver tissue. All receptors derive from a man in his forties or fifties with primary liver carcinoma and hepatitis B virus infection.

This chain joins TRBV6-1 and TRBJ1-4, with D unclear. Between the trimmed V and J ends, which lost 8 bases and 3 bases, there was a span of 16 bases. CDR3 length: 15 residues. CDR1 is MNHNS, CDR2 SASEGT, per germline. The CDR3 coding sequence is TGTGCCAGCGCGGCCCTCGAAGGCCCTAATGAAAAACTGTTTTTT. Translation gives CASAALEGPNEKLFF.

A few counts support this clonotype. This clone may be a read error of a much larger clone one base away. J is TRBJ2-2 and V is TRBV5-5; maybe TRBD2 (5 bases). Per germline, CDR1 SGHKS and CDR2 YYEKEE (reference sequence). The CDR3 totals 13 residues. The CDR3 nucleotides are TGTGCCAGCAGCTCCCATCCCACCGGGAAGCTGTTTTTT. Its protein product is CASSSHPTGKLFF.

The sample holds one count of this clonotype. At one end the junction does not follow the germline gene, possibly because of a read error. The chain recombines TRBV29-1 with TRBJ2-1; D is uncertain. The CDR3 runs 13 residues. CDR1 and CDR2 from the germline V gene are SQVTM and ANQGSEA. The CDR3, as DNA: TGCAACGTTGAGTTTAGCTCCTACAATGAGCAGTTCTTC. Translation gives CNVEFSSYNEQFF.

This clonotype was observed at least ten times. The CDR3 sequence is CASSRQGDYGYTF. The CDR3 DNA is TGTGCCAGCAGCCGACAGGGAGACTATGGCTACACCTTC. This chain connects TRBV6-1 to TRBJ1-2, with 7 bases lining up with TRBD1. The germline gives CDR1 MNHNS, CDR2 SASEGT. This CDR3 contains 13 residues. Unmatched junction bases numbered 4, after V lost 6 bases and J lost 3 bases.

Regarding this clonotype: An end of the junction differs from the germline gene, which may be a read error. The V and J genes are TRBV11-2 and TRBJ2-1, with 7 nucleotides matching TRBD2. The germline CDR1 and CDR2 sequences are SGHAT and FQNNGV. This CDR3 is 14 amino acids long. The DNA for the CDR3 is TGTGCCAGCAGTGCAGCGGGAAATCGCAATGGGCAGTTCTTC. Protein: CASSAAGNRNGQFF.

The V call is TRBV15, the J call TRBJ2-5; D unresolved. Germline CDR1 LNHNV, CDR2 YYDKDF (reference sequence). The CDR3 is made up of 13 amino acids. The ends were cut back, 0 bases at V and 4 bases at J, with 6 bases in the middle. Here the CDR3 DNA reads TGTGCCACCAGCAGAGATATGAGAGAGACCCAGTACTTC. Protein: CATSRDMRETQYF.

As for this clonotype: A read error is likely, as this CDR3 ends without the conserved phenylalanine or tryptophan. This sequence joins TRBV6-1 and TRBJ2-7; D not resolved. The CDR3 sequence is 14 residues long. The germline CDR1 and CDR2 sequences are MNHNS and SASEGT. This chain's CDR3 is CVTGSQWASNEQYL. The CDR3 nucleotides are TGTGTCACCGGATCACAGTGGGCTTCCAACGAGCAGTACCTC.

Of note for this clonotype: A much larger clone differs by one base, so this may be a read error. The chain carries TRBV29-1 and TRBJ1-1, with TRBD1 matching 8 bases. The J segment lost 9 bases and the V segment lost 8 bases, leaving 14 bases of the junction unmatched. Germline assignment: CDR1 SQVTM and CDR2 ANQGSEA. The CDR3 extends over 13 amino acids. In nucleotides, the CDR3 is TGCAGCCCCAGCCCAGGGGGCAGTGCTAAAGCTTTCTTT. It codes for CSPSPGGSAKAFF.

Remarks on this clonotype: Mismatch with germline at one junction end may stem from a read error. The rearrangement uses TRBV11-2 and TRBJ2-1, with D uncertain. Germline V gene sequence: CDR1 SGHAT, CDR2 FQNNGV. This CDR3 is built from 13 residues. CDR3 DNA: TGTGCTAGCAACTTAGATATCAACAATGAGCAGTTCTTC. This gives the protein CASNLDINNEQFF. The complete variable domain, with remaining parts taken from reference TRBV11-2 and TRBJ2-1, reads EAGVAQSPRYKIIEKRQSVAFWCNPISGHATLYWYQQILGQGPKLLIQFQNNGVVDDSQLPKDRFSAERLKGVDSTLKIQPAKLEDSAVYLCASNLDINNEQFFGPGTRLTVL.

This clonotype appeared many times. The chain has TRBV6-5 and TRBJ1-6, with 8 bases fitting TRBD1. The CDR3 is 15 amino acids. The V gene end was trimmed by 4 bases and the J gene end by 6 bases; junction bases not matched to a gene: 5. CDR1 is MNHEY and CDR2 is SVGAGI in the germline V gene. The DNA of the CDR3 is TGTGCCAGCAGTTTGACAGGGGATCCTAATTCACCCCTCCACTTT. Translated, it gives CASSLTGDPNSPLHF.

The chain recombines TRBV6-6 with TRBJ2-7, with 13 bases matching TRBD2. The CDR3 is 17 amino acids. Germline V CDR1 and CDR2: MNHNY, SVGAGI (reference sequence). J was trimmed by 4 bases and V by 5 bases; bases with no gene match: 11. CDR3 protein: CASSTGTSGTDKYEQYF. The CDR3 bases are TGTGCCAGCAGTACAGGGACTAGCGGGACCGATAAATACGAGCAGTACTTC.

This clonotype was recorded at least ten times. The chain employs TRBV10-3 and TRBJ2-6, with a possible D match to TRBD1 (6 bases). V was shortened by 7 bases and J by 0 bases, with 13 bases between the two germline ends. CDR3 length: 16 amino acids. Germline CDR1 ENHRY, CDR2 SYGVKD. The CDR3 DNA reads TGTGCCATCACCCCGGGACAAGTCTCTGGGGCCAACGTCCTGACTTTC. This translates into CAITPGQVSGANVLTF.

A remark on this clonotype: The CDR3 carries no conserved terminal phenylalanine or tryptophan, so it likely arises from a read error. The chain uses TRBV11-2 and TRBJ2-5, with a weak D call TRBD2 (6 bases). CDR3 length equals 16 residues. Germline loops: CDR1 SGHAT, CDR2 FQNNGV. The CDR3 DNA follows: TGTGCCAGCACATCCCGGGACTCGACCCACCAAGGGACCCAGTACTTA. Translation: CASTSRDSTHQGTQYL.

On this clonotype: Possible read error: a much larger clone is one base away. The rearrangement links TRBV6-1 to TRBJ2-7; 9 bases agree with TRBD2. The CDR3 runs 17 residues. With 6 bases clipped from V and 2 bases from J, the junction kept 14 bases outside the gene matches. CDR1 is MNHNS, CDR2 SASEGT, per germline. This CDR3 is CASSLLAGLKAPYEQYF. The CDR3 nucleotides read TGTGCCAGCAGCCTACTAGCGGGTCTTAAAGCCCCCTACGAGCAGTACTTC.

Concerning this clonotype: Its ends do not fully match the called genes, so a read error is possible. This chain uses TRBV11-2 with TRBJ2-7; TRBD1 aligns across 9 bases. The germline V gene has CDR1 SGHAT and CDR2 FQNNGV. The CDR3 loop spans 14 amino acids. The CDR3 region has the DNA TGTGCCAACAGCTCAACAGGGGGCTGGTACGAGCAGTATTTC. Translated: CANSSTGGWYEQYF.

The V and J genes are TRBV11-2 and TRBJ2-1; a possible D gene is TRBD1 (5 bases). The J call could be wrong; TRBJ2-7 is a better fit for the DNA end. There are 15 residues in the CDR3. Germline V gives CDR1 SGHAT, CDR2 FQNNGV. CDR3 in DNA: TGTGCCAGCAGTTTGCCCATGGGGATAGGGGACGAGCAGTACTTC. Its translation is CASSLPMGIGDEQYF.

Concerning this clonotype itself: The conserved phenylalanine or tryptophan normally closing the CDR3 is absent here, so this likely arose from a read error. Because the CDR3's place on the DNA is in doubt, the DNA is left out and the CDR3 is given as listed by TCRdb. This chain links TRBV29-1 with TRBJ2-3. The length of the CDR3 is 12 amino acids, counting both ends. Germline assignment: CDR1 SQVTM and CDR2 ANQGSEA. The CDR3 region is CSVEKATATEYL.

A word on this clonotype: Sequence at one end of the junction differs from germline and may be a read error. V usage is TRBV12-3 or TRBV12-4 and J usage is TRBJ2-5, with D tentatively TRBD1 or TRBD2 (6 bases each). The CDR3 length is 14 residues. In DNA form, the CDR3 reads TGTGCCAGCAGAGGAGGGGGAGGATTAGAGACCCGGTACTTC. Its translation: CASRGGGGLETRYF.

At least ten counts were recorded for this clonotype. The chain joins TRBV4-1 to TRBJ1-1; 8 nucleotides line up with TRBD1. The V segment lost 7 bases and the J segment 1 base; nucleotides outside the gene matches: 5. This CDR3 contains 14 residues. CDR1 is MGHRA, CDR2 YSYEKL, per germline. This CDR3 reads CASTLGQGNTEAFF. The DNA of the CDR3 is TGCGCCAGCACCCTAGGACAGGGGAACACTGAAGCTTTCTTT.

As to this clonotype: This sequence may be a read error, since a much larger clone differs from it by one base. The rearrangement joins TRBV12-3 or TRBV12-4 to TRBJ2-5, with TRBD1 as a possible D gene (5 bases). CDR3 length equals 12 residues. This chain's CDR3 is CASRQGQEIQYF. CDR3 nucleotide sequence: TGTGCCAGCAGGCAGGGTCAAGAGATCCAGTACTTC.

This clonotype was detected ten times or more. The rearrangement uses TRBV12-3 or TRBV12-4 and TRBJ1-2, with 9 bases fitting TRBD1. The CDR3 length is 13 residues. The ends lost 6 bases at V and 8 bases at J; junction bases unmatched: 7. CDR3 DNA sequence: TGTGCCAGCAGCCGGACAGGGGTGAGAGGCTACACCTTC. Amino acids: CASSRTGVRGYTF.

Comment on this clonotype: At one end the junction does not follow the germline gene, possibly because of a read error. The V and J genes are TRBV30 and TRBJ2-7, with no clear D. CDR1 is GTSNPN and CDR2 is SVGIG in the germline V gene (reference sequence). The CDR3 extends over 11 amino acids. CDR3 protein: CAWRSVYEQYF. CDR3 bases: TGTGCCTGGCGATCCGTCTACGAGCAGTACTTT.

About this clonotype: A junction boundary mismatches the germline segment, possibly from a read error. The V gene is TRBV12-3 or TRBV12-4, the J gene TRBJ2-5; the match to TRBD2 covers 10 bases. This CDR3 is 11 amino acids long. The CDR3 loop is CAGTSGTSAFF. The CDR3 region has the DNA TGTGCCGGCACTTCGGGGACTAGCGCCTTCTTC.

A note on this clonotype: No conserved phenylalanine or tryptophan is present at the end of the CDR3, so a read error is the likely explanation. V gene TRBV4-1 combines with J gene TRBJ2-7, with 15 bases identical to TRBD2. The germline CDR1 and CDR2 sequences are MGHRA and YSYEKL. The CDR3 is 18 residues long. The CDR3 sequence is CASSQKGLAGGNAYEQYL. The CDR3 nucleotides are TGCGCCAGTAGCCAGAAGGGACTAGCGGGAGGAAACGCCTACGAGCAGTACCTC.